This TCR beta chain was sequenced in a study of T cell repertoires in cytomegalovirus infection. At the level of the study: Public TCR beta signature analysis indicated the presence of both CMV infection and matching HLA type. Study findings and constraints: Adding up the frequency of public TCR beta families identified people who carried CMV plus the relevant HLA.

Germline CDR1 and CDR2: SGHTA and FQGNSA. The CDR3 consists of 13 residues. V lost 3 bases and J 0 bases, leaving 5 bases between the germline ends. This clonotype was observed many times. What it binds is unknown. TCRdb analysed the reads with MiXCR anew, one entry per CDR3 protein. Here the sample spans under 850,000 distinct CDR3 sequences, roughly 30% being singletons. Sample: cultured PBMCs, taken from culture after CMV antigen stimulation. V gene TRBV7-2 combines with J gene TRBJ1-2, with D hard to call. The receptor comes from a human donor in good health (CMV status not recorded). Some clones in this sample may be carry-over from other donors' samples. The CDR3 protein is CASSLVANYGYTF. CDR3 nucleotides: TGTGCCAGCAGCTTGGTCGCTAACTATGGCTACACCTTC.